The source of this T cell receptor (beta chain) is a study of blood T cell repertoires in COVID-19. Study as a whole: The United States, Italy and Spain supplied acute and convalescent COVID-19 samples.

Participants came from roughly 25 US areas, aged roughly 18 to 89 years. The CDR3 extends over 19 amino acids. V trimming: 0 bases; J trimming: 7 bases; junction bases outside the gene matches: 12. Germline V gives CDR1 LGHNA, CDR2 YNFKEQ. Original processing methods: Reference gene primers were amplified, and this amplification served to estimate nucleated cell counts. Sequencing used immunoSEQ multiplex PCR; TCRdb keeps in-frame clones, though not all of them. V and J calls and clone size come straight from that table; D and trimming were deduced from the DNA. The sample lists about 140,000 clones; about 83% were seen once.

The rearrangement uses TRBV4-2 and TRBJ2-1; 13 bases are shared with TRBD2. The receptor's source is a woman aged 50 to 60 with acute COVID-19. Material: PBMCs or T cells enriched from blood (not recorded which). The CDR3 bases are TGTGCCAGCAGCCAAGAGCTCATCGGACTAGCGGGAGTAGTAAATGAGCAGTTCTTC. This encodes CASSQELIGLAGVVNEQFF.